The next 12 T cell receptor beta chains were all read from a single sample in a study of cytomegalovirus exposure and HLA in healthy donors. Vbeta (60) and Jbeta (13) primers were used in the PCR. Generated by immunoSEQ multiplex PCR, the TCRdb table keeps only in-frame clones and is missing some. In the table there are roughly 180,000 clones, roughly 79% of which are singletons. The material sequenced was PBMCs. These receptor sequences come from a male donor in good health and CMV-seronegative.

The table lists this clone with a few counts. CDR3 nucleotides: TGTGCCAGCAGTGATTCACCGGAGGGAGAGACCCAGTACTTC. Its protein product is CASSDSPEGETQYF. The gene calls are TRBV6-4 and TRBJ2-5, with D perhaps TRBD2 (6 bases). Germline V lookup: CDR1 MRHNA, CDR2 SNTAGT. Trimming stripped 3 bases from V and 4 bases from J, with 12 bases between. CDR3 size: 14 residues.

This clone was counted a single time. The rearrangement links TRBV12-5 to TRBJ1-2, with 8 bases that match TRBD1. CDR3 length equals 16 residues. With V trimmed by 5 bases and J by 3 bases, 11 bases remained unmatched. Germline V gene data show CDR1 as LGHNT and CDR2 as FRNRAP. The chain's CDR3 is CASGPPPQGVDYGYTF. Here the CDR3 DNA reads TGTGCTAGTGGTCCGCCCCCACAGGGGGTCGACTATGGCTACACCTTC. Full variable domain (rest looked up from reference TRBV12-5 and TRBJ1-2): DARVTQTPRHKVTEMGQEVTMRCQPILGHNTVFWYRQTMMQGLELLAYFRNRAPLDDSGMPKDRFSAEMPDATLATLKIQPSEPRDSAVYFCASGPPPQGVDYGYTFGSGTRLTVV.

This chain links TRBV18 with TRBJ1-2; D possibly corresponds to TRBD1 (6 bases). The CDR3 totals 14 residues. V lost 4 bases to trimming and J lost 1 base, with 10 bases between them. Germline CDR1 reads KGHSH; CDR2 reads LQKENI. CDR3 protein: CASSLRDINYGYTF. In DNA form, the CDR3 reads TGTGCCAGCTCACTCAGGGACATTAACTATGGCTACACCTTC. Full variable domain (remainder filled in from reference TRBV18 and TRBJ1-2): NAGVMQNPRHLVRRRGQEARLRCSPMKGHSHVYWYRQLPEEGLKFMVYLQKENIIDESGMPKERFSAEFPKEGPSILRIQQVVRGDSAAYFCASSLRDINYGYTFGSGTRLTVV.

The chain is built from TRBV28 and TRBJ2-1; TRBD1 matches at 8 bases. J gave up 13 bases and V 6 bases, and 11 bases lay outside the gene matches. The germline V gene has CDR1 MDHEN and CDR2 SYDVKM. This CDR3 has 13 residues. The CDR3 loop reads CASSPGQGGDQFF. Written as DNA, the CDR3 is TGTGCCAGCAGCCCCGGACAGGGCGGTGATCAGTTCTTC.

For the CDR3, the DNA is TGTGCCAGCTCACCGAGGAGAGAGAATGAAAAACTGTTTTTT. It is translated as CASSPRRENEKLFF. This rearrangement joins TRBV18 to TRBJ1-4, with unresolved D. V lost 3 bases and J 5 bases, leaving 10 bases between the germline ends. Per germline, CDR1 KGHSH and CDR2 LQKENI. CDR3 length equals 14 residues.

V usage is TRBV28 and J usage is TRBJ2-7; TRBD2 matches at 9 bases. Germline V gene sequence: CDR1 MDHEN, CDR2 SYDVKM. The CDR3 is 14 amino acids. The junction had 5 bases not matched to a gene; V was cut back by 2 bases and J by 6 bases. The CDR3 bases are TGTGCCAGCAGTTTAGCGGGAGGGCCGTCCGAGCAGTACTTC. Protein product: CASSLAGGPSEQYF.

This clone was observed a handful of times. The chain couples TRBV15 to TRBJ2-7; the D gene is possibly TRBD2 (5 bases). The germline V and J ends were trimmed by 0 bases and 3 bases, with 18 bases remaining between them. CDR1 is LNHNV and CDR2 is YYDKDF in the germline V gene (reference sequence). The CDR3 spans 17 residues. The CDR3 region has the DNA TGTGCCACCAGCAGAGATAATCGGCCAGGAGGAAACTACGAGCAGTACTTC. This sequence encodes CATSRDNRPGGNYEQYF.

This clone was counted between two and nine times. For the CDR3, the DNA is TGTGCCACCAGCAAAGGGGGGGCGGCGGTTTATAGCAATCAGCCCCAGCATTTT. This sequence encodes CATSKGGAAVYSNQPQHF. V usage is TRBV15 and J usage is TRBJ1-5, with D possibly being TRBD1 (6 bases). The CDR3 contains 18 residues. The V gene's germline CDR1 is LNHNV and CDR2 YYDKDF (reference sequence). V lost 4 bases to trimming and J lost 0 bases, with 19 bases between them. Filled out from reference TRBV15 and TRBJ1-5, the complete variable domain reads DAMVIQNPRYQVTQFGKPVTLSCSQTLNHNVMYWYQQKSSQAPKLLFHYYDKDFNNEADTPDNFQSRRPNTSFCFLDIRSPGLGDTAMYLCATSKGGAAVYSNQPQHFGDGTRLSIL.

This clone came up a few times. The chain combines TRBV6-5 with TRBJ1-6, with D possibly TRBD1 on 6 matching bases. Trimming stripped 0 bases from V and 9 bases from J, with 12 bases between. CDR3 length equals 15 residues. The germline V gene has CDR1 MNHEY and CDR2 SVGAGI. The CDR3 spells CASSYSKGQSSPLHF. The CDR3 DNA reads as TGTGCCAGCAGTTACTCTAAGGGACAAAGTTCACCCCTCCACTTT.

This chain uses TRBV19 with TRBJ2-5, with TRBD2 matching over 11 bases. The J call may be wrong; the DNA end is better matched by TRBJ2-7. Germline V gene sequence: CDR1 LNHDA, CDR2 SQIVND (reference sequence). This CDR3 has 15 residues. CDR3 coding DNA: TGTGCCAGTAGTGTCGGACTAGCGGGTTCCTACGAGCAGTACTTC. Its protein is CASSVGLAGSYEQYF.

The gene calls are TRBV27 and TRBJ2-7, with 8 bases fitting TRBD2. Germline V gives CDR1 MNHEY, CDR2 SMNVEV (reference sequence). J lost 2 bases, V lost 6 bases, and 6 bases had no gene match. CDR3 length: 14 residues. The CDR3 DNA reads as TGTGCCAGCAGCTCTAGCGGGTCAACCTACGAGCAGTACTTC. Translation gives CASSSSGSTYEQYF.

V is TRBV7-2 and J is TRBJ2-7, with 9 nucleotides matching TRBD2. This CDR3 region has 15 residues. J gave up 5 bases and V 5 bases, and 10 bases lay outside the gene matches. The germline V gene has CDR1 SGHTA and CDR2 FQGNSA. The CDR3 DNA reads TGTGCCAGCAGCCCGACCGGGACTAGCAACCACGAGCAGTACTTC. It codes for CASSPTGTSNHEQYF.